This T cell receptor (beta chain) was retrieved from a study of blood T cell repertoires in COVID-19. About the research overall: Acute and convalescent COVID-19 samples came from the United States, Italy and Spain. In each case, the material was cDNA or gDNA derived from T cells, B-cell-depleted T cells, or PBMCs.

How the authors handled the data: Estimation of nucleated cell counts was performed using reference gene primer amplification. Produced via immunoSEQ multiplex PCR; TCRdb's table is partial and in-frame only. Clone size and V and J calls were adopted from that table, with D and trimming inferred from the DNA. In the table there are tens of thousands of clones, around 83% of which are singletons. Seattle cases were enrolled at active infection and followed longitudinally. J lost 8 bases, V lost 3 bases, and 7 bases had no gene match. The CDR3 has 14 residues. Germline assignment: CDR1 GTSNPN and CDR2 SVGIG (reference sequence).

This clonotype was obtained from a man younger than 40 with COVID-19, enrolled during active disease. The sample taken for sequencing was peripheral blood. The chain recombines TRBV30 with TRBJ2-1; 10 bases line up with TRBD2. The CDR3 sequence: CAWRASGSSHEQFF. Written as DNA, the CDR3 is TGTGCCTGGAGGGCTAGCGGGAGTTCCCATGAGCAGTTCTTC.